One sample yielded the 20 T cell receptor beta chains listed below, sequenced in a study of metastatic and nonmetastatic thyroid tumors. No treatment of any kind had been given to any patient before thyroid surgery. MiXCR re-clonotyped the PCR reads for TCRdb. In the table there are over 55,000 clones, roughly 30% of which are singletons. The specimen sequenced was blood. All receptors derive from a female donor with papillary thyroid cancer or a benign thyroid nodule (not recorded which). Some clones in this sample may be carry-over from other donors' samples.

As to this clone: Being one base from a much bigger clone, this may be a read error. The gene calls are TRBV5-4 and TRBJ2-7; no definite D call. V lost 4 bases and J 3 bases, leaving 8 bases between the germline ends. CDR3 length: 12 amino acids. CDR1 SGHNT and CDR2 YYREEE come from the germline V gene (reference sequence). The DNA of the CDR3 is TGTGCCAGCAGCGTCTGGAGCTACGAGCAGTACTTC. Translating it yields CASSVWSYEQYF.

This clone has a handful of counts. This chain connects TRBV2 to TRBJ2-3; the match to TRBD2 covers 11 bases. Germline CDR1 reads SNHLY; CDR2 reads FYNNEI. After removal of 6 bases from V and 4 bases from J, the junction contained 6 bases not matched to a gene. The CDR3 runs 15 residues. The CDR3 coding sequence is TGTGCCAGCAGCAATAGCGGGGGGGCATCAGATACGCAGTATTTT. As protein: CASSNSGGASDTQYF.

The sample holds a few counts of this clone. The V gene is TRBV6-1, the J gene TRBJ1-2, with TRBD1 matching over 11 bases. Germline V gene lookup returns CDR1 MNHNS and CDR2 SASEGT. V was pared by 3 bases and J by 6 bases, with 3 bases of the junction left unmatched. The CDR3 contains 14 residues. The CDR3 spells CASSDGQGAHGYTF. CDR3 in DNA: TGTGCCAGCAGTGATGGACAGGGGGCGCATGGCTACACCTTC.

The chain joins TRBV5-1 to TRBJ2-7, with a possible D match to TRBD2 (5 bases). The germline gives CDR1 SGHRS, CDR2 YFSETQ. This CDR3 region has 15 residues. Trimming cost V 5 bases and J 0 bases, with 15 bases left between them. CDR3 in DNA: TGCGCCAGCAGTGGTGGCGGGTGGAGCTCCTACGAGCAGTACTTC. Translating gives CASSGGGWSSYEQYF. Complete variable domain (other parts from reference TRBV5-1 and TRBJ2-7): KAGVTQTPRYLIKTRGQQVTLSCSPISGHRSVSWYQQTPGQGLQFLFEYFSETQRNKGNFPGRFSGRQFSNSRSEMNVSTLELGDSALYLCASSGGGWSSYEQYFGPGTRLTVT.

The chain couples TRBV11-2 to TRBJ2-1; D is possibly TRBD1 (6 bases). The germline V gene encodes CDR1 SGHAT and CDR2 FQNNGV. The V end lost 5 bases, the J end lost 6 bases, and 17 bases lay between the germline ends. CDR3 length: 15 residues. As DNA, the CDR3 is TGTGCCAGCAGCCCCTTCAGGGGTTTCGGCAATGAGCAGTTCTTC. This sequence encodes CASSPFRGFGNEQFF. Supplemented by reference TRBV11-2 and TRBJ2-1, the full variable domain reads EAGVAQSPRYKIIEKRQSVAFWCNPISGHATLYWYQQILGQGPKLLIQFQNNGVVDDSQLPKDRFSAERLKGVDSTLKIQPAKLEDSAVYLCASSPFRGFGNEQFFGPGTRLTVL.

The V call is TRBV24-1, the J call TRBJ2-3; TRBD1 agrees at 7 bases. The CDR3 spans 15 residues. Looked up from germline, CDR1 is KGHDR and CDR2 is SFDVKD. V was pared by 6 bases and J by 1 base, with 6 bases of the junction left unmatched. CDR3 sequence (DNA): TGTGCCACCAGTTCAAGACAGGGAGGCACAGATACGCAGTATTTT. It yields the protein CATSSRQGGTDTQYF.

This clone was recorded a few times. The junction shows a germline mismatch at one end, possibly a read error. V usage is TRBV12-5 and J usage is TRBJ2-1; unclear D gene. The V gene's germline CDR1 is LGHNT and CDR2 FRNRAP. The CDR3 contains 14 residues. CDR3: CAIGFLTDGRGQFF. The CDR3 nucleotides are TGTGCTATTGGTTTTTTAACTGACGGGCGCGGGCAGTTCTTC. Full variable domain (rest looked up from reference TRBV12-5 and TRBJ2-1): DARVTQTPRHKVTEMGQEVTMRCQPILGHNTVFWYRQTMMQGLELLAYFRNRAPLDDSGMPKDRFSAEMPDATLATLKIQPSEPRDSAVYFCAIGFLTDGRGQFFGPGTRLTVL.

This chain uses TRBV28 with TRBJ2-1, with D maybe TRBD2 (6 bases). Looked up from germline, CDR1 is MDHEN and CDR2 is SYDVKM. Trimming cost V 2 bases and J 4 bases, with 15 bases left between them. The CDR3 has 16 residues. The CDR3: CASSLEEGLGYNEQFF. Written as DNA, the CDR3 is TGTGCCAGCAGTTTAGAGGAGGGGTTGGGATACAATGAGCAGTTCTTC.

The V call is TRBV11-1, the J call TRBJ2-7; perhaps TRBD2 as D (6 bases). The CDR3 is made up of 15 amino acids. Looked up from germline, CDR1 is SGHAT and CDR2 is FQDESV (reference sequence). V was pared by 5 bases and J by 2 bases, with 16 bases between. CDR3 in DNA: TGTGCCAGCAGCCTTGGGAGGCAGGTAACCTACGAGCAGTACTTC. Its protein is CASSLGRQVTYEQYF.

This chain links TRBV12-3 or TRBV12-4 with TRBJ2-2; possible D gene TRBD1, 5 bases. The CDR3 spans 14 residues. The germline V and J ends were trimmed by 5 bases and 4 bases, with 11 bases remaining between them. The CDR3 DNA sequence: TGTGCCAGCAGTCCCCAGGGTAGCACCGGGGAGCTGTTTTTT. As protein: CASSPQGSTGELFF.

This chain joins TRBV12-3 or TRBV12-4 and TRBJ2-2; perhaps TRBD1 as D (6 bases). Trimming shortened V by 5 bases and J by 1 base, and 14 bases separated the two germline ends. CDR3 length: 16 residues. The DNA of the CDR3 is TGTGCCAGCAGTCCGTGGACAGCCGGGAACACCGGGGAGCTGTTTTTT. Amino acid sequence: CASSPWTAGNTGELFF.

V usage is TRBV20-1 and J usage is TRBJ2-3, with 15 bases aligning to TRBD2. The junction had 2 bases not matched to a gene; V was cut back by 6 bases and J by 4 bases. Germline V CDR1 and CDR2: DFQATT, SNEGSKA (reference sequence). This CDR3 is built from 14 residues. The CDR3 region is CSAGTSGRSDTQYF. The CDR3 region has the DNA TGCAGTGCCGGGACTAGCGGGAGGTCAGATACGCAGTATTTT.

This clone was observed at least ten times. The CDR3: CASSQGGSGTYNEQFF. The CDR3 nucleotides are TGCGCCAGCAGCCAAGGGGGTAGCGGGACCTACAATGAGCAGTTCTTC. The chain is built from TRBV4-3 and TRBJ2-1; 8 nucleotides align to TRBD2. The ends lost 1 base at V and 2 bases at J; junction bases unmatched: 4. The germline gives CDR1 LGHNA, CDR2 YSLEER. The CDR3 sequence is 16 residues long.

The chain has TRBV6-1 and TRBJ1-2; no definite D call. Per germline, CDR1 MNHNS and CDR2 SASEGT. V was shortened by 3 bases and J by 10 bases, with 21 bases between the two germline ends. This CDR3 is built from 15 residues. The CDR3 loop is CASSESRRIPQDYTF. The CDR3 DNA is TGTGCCAGCAGTGAGTCCCGGCGCATACCTCAGGACTACACCTTC.

The CDR3 sequence is CASSFELPTDTQYF. The CDR3 nucleotides read TGTGCCAGCAGTTTTGAACTCCCCACAGATACGCAGTATTTT. V usage is TRBV28 and J usage is TRBJ2-3, with no clear D. The CDR3 contains 14 residues. In germline, CDR1 is MDHEN, CDR2 SYDVKM. V gave up 3 bases and J gave up 2 bases, with 9 bases separating them.

The chain recombines TRBV28 with TRBJ2-2; D unresolved. Germline CDR1 reads MDHEN; CDR2 reads SYDVKM. This CDR3 is built from 14 residues. The V end lost 3 bases, the J end lost 1 base, and 6 bases lay between the germline ends. CDR3: CASSFIGNTGELFF. CDR3 nucleotide sequence: TGTGCCAGCAGTTTTATAGGGAACACCGGGGAGCTGTTTTTT.

This chain uses TRBV11-2 with TRBJ2-2; 9 bases are a match to TRBD2. This CDR3 spans 18 amino acids. Germline CDR1 reads SGHAT; CDR2 reads FQNNGV. V shed 5 bases, J shed 4 bases, and the junction held 14 bases outside the gene matches. This chain's CDR3 is CASSPVLAGVGVTGELFF. As DNA, the CDR3 is TGTGCCAGCAGCCCTGTTTTAGCGGGAGTAGGAGTCACCGGGGAGCTGTTTTTT. The variable domain in full, completed from reference TRBV11-2 and TRBJ2-2, reads EAGVAQSPRYKIIEKRQSVAFWCNPISGHATLYWYQQILGQGPKLLIQFQNNGVVDDSQLPKDRFSAERLKGVDSTLKIQPAKLEDSAVYLCASSPVLAGVGVTGELFFGEGSRLTVL.

This chain joins TRBV12-3 or TRBV12-4 and TRBJ2-3; D gene ambiguous. This CDR3 has 15 amino acids. Trimming stripped 6 bases from V and 2 bases from J, with 15 bases between. The CDR3 region has the DNA TGTGCCAGCAGCCTTAGGCGACCCTCCACAGATACGCAGTATTTT. It is translated as CASSLRRPSTDTQYF.

This clone was observed a handful of times. V is TRBV6-1 and J is TRBJ2-2; tentative D call: TRBD2 (5 bases). The V end lost 3 bases, the J end lost 7 bases, and 6 bases lay between the germline ends. The CDR3 extends over 12 amino acids. Germline V gene sequence: CDR1 MNHNS, CDR2 SASEGT. The CDR3 sequence is CASSDEGGELFF. Here the CDR3 DNA reads TGTGCCAGCAGTGACGAGGGCGGGGAGCTGTTTTTT.

The chain is built from TRBV7-9 and TRBJ2-7; 9 bases line up with TRBD1. CDR3 length: 14 residues. CDR1 is SEHNR and CDR2 is FQNEAQ in the germline V gene (reference sequence). Trimming removed 7 bases from V and 3 bases from J; junction bases left unmatched: 7. CDR3 DNA: TGTGCCAGCAATACCGGGACAGGGCTCTACGAGCAGTACTTC. As protein: CASNTGTGLYEQYF.